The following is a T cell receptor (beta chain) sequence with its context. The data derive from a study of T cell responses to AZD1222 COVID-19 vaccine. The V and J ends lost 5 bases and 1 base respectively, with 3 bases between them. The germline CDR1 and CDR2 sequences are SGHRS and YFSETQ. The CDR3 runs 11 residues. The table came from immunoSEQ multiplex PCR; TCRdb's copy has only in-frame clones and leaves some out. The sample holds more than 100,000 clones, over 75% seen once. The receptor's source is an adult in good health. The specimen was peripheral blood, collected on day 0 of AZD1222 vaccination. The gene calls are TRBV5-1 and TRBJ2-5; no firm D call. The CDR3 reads CASSVQETQYF. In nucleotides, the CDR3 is TGCGCCAGCAGTGTCCAAGAGACCCAGTACTTC.